This T cell receptor beta chain was obtained from a study of T cells after yellow fever vaccination. The CDR3 spans 13 residues. V lost 7 bases, J lost 11 bases, and 17 bases lay in between. This clonotype was seen repeatedly, ten times or more. Its antigen is unknown. General study points: The CD4 and CD8 compartments had a small share of their clonotypes in common. Primary-vaccination clones mostly resurfaced post-booster (nearly 97% CD4, roughly 90% CD8). Weaker, the secondary response peaked sooner, at day 5 versus 15.

5'RACE template switching generated TCR cDNA, adding a universal primer site and UMIs. TCRdb passed the 5' RACE reads through MiXCR, listing each CDR3 protein once. Among about 330,000 distinct CDR3 sequences, approximately 4% were seen once, and the ten largest hold 20% to 25%. The chain recombines TRBV12-3 or TRBV12-4 with TRBJ2-2, with D possibly TRBD1 on 6 matching bases. This TCR came from a man aged 18 to 30 who received the YFV17D yellow fever vaccine. Sequences were derived from PBMCs, sampled 5 days after the yellow fever booster vaccination. The CDR3 DNA follows: TGTGCCAGCACTCTCGCCACCGGGACAGAGCTGTTTTTT. This encodes CASTLATGTELFF.